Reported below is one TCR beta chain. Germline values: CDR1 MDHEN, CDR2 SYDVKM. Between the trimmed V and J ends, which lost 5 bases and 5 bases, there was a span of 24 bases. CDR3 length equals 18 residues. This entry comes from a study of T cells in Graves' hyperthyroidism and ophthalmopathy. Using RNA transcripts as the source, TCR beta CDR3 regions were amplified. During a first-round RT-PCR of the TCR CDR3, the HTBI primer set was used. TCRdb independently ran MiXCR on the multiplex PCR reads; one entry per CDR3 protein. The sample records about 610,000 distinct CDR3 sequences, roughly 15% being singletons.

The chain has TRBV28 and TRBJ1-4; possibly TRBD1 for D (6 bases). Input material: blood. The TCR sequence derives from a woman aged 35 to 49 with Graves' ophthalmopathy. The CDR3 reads CASSRTGAAAGFNEKLFF. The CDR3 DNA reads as TGTGCCAGCAGTAGAACGGGGGCCGCGGCGGGATTCAATGAAAAACTGTTTTTT.